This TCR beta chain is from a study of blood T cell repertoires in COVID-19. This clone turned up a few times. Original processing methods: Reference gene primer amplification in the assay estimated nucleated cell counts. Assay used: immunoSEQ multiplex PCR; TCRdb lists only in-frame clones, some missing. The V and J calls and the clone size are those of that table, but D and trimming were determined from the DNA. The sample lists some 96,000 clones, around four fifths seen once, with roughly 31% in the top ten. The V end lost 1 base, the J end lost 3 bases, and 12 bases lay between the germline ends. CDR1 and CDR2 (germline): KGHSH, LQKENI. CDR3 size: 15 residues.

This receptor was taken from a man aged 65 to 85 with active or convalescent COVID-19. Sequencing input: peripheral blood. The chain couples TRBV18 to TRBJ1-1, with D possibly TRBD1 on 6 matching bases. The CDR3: CASSPRSGVDTEAFF. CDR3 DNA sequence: TGTGCCAGCTCACCACGATCAGGGGTTGACACTGAAGCTTTCTTT.